This T cell receptor (beta chain) appears in the sequencing data of a study of T cell responses to AZD1222 COVID-19 vaccine (dated by TCRdb to about 2021). Regarding the study in general: AZD1222 recipients with second doses at about 4 weeks or about 12 weeks were pooled, because spike-specific TCR depth and breadth did not differ between schedules. A total of approximately 240 trial participants underwent TCR sequencing, of whom about 210 received two doses of AZD1222 and some 25 received two doses of the MenACWY control vaccine. Trial participants were enrolled into age subgroups of 18-55, 56-69 and 70-plus years, which contained around 150, 28 and 57 TCR-sequenced participants, respectively. Study-wide findings and limitations: Conclusions about previously exposed vaccinees were limited because only six or seven AZD1222 recipients were SARS-CoV-2 seropositive at baseline. Epitopes outside the regions mutated in the B.1.351 and B.1.1.7 variants were reportedly recognized by nearly half of the unique spike-specific TCRs. A significant rise in spike-specific TCR breadth and depth was observed after two AZD1222 doses relative to day 0 and relative to MenACWY recipients. No day 14 peak-response samples were available, so repertoires were characterized only after the peak T cell response. Participants were mostly white British and included more females than males, and it was suggested by the authors that clonal diversity may have been underestimated. CD4 TCRs associated with the vaccine covered the entire spike protein, and the dominant responses were in regions 160-218 and 743-854. In the small 56-69-year group, the increase in depth fell short of significance, most likely because of low power.

The CDR3 regions of human TCRbeta chains were analyzed by immunosequencing. The authors processed their data as follows. TCRs in the repertoires were matched against a reference library of SARS-CoV-2-specific TCRs that had been generated with the MIRA antigen-specificity platform. Breadth was defined as the fraction of unique TCRs that were SARS-CoV-2-associated, and depth was defined as the fraction of total T cells that were SARS-CoV-2-associated. Each spike-specific TCR was assigned to its reactive spike region and to a CD4 or CD8 class using the MIRA data. Log10-transformed breadth and depth values were compared by one-way ANOVA with Sidak's multiple comparisons tests. The table was pulled from immuneACCESS by TCRdb, which kept in-frame rearrangements only. Such tables lose some clones; where checked, under half of the loss comes from unresolved V genes, and the rest has no known cause. V and J calls and clone size are given by that table; D and trimming were obtained from the DNA. The sample table contains 160,000 or so clones; only one count was recorded for about nine tenths of them. Less than 2% of the sample comes from the top ten.

The label giving this sample's time point can be read as: baseline before first vaccination. The vaccinee samples were drawn from two UK trials, COV001 and COV002, one of which was a single-blind randomized controlled phase 2/3 trial testing AZD1222 (ChAdOx1 nCoV-19) in healthy adults. Trial participant PBMC samples were collected at day 0 and day 28 after the second dose for TCRbeta chain sequencing. Including cysteine and phenylalanine, the CDR3 has 17 amino acids. CDR3 DNA only is kept here, 51 bases in frame from base 1. CDR1 is given as KGHSH and CDR2 as LQKENI, both from the germline V gene. V ends up 3 bases short and J 2 bases short, with an unmatched junction base count of 12. Only one count was recorded for this clone. There is no known antigen for this receptor. No base quality values were provided; no much bigger clone lies one nucleotide off.

The rearrangement joined TRBV18 to TRBJ2-5; 7 bases in between match TRBD1. The source of this sequence is an adult in good health. The sequences come from peripheral blood, collected on day 0 of AZD1222 vaccination. The nucleotide sequence is given as TGTGCCAGCTCACCGGATGACAGGGTGCGACCGCAAGAGACCCAGTACTTC. Its amino acids are CASSPDDRVRPQETQYF.